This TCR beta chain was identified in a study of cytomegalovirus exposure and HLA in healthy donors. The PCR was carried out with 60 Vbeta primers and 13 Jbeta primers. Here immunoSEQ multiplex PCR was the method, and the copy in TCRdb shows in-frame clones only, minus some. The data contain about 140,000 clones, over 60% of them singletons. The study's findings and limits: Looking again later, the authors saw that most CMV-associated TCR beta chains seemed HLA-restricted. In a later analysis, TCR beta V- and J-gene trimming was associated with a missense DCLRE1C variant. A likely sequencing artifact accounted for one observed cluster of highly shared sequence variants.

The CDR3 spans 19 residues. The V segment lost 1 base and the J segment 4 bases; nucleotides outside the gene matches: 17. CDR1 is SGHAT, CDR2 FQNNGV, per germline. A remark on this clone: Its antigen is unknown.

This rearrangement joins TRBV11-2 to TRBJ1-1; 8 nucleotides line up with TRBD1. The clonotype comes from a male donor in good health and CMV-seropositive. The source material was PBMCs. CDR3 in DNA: TGTGCCAGCAGCTTAGGAGTGGTCGGGGCAGGGGGCAGGGGCACTGAAGCTTTCTTT. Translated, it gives CASSLGVVGAGGRGTEAFF. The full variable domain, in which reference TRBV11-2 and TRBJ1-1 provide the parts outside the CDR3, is EAGVAQSPRYKIIEKRQSVAFWCNPISGHATLYWYQQILGQGPKLLIQFQNNGVVDDSQLPKDRFSAERLKGVDSTLKIQPAKLEDSAVYLCASSLGVVGAGGRGTEAFFGQGTRLTVV.